One sample yielded the 10 T cell receptor beta chains listed below, sequenced in a study of read filtering for tumor transcriptome and immune sequencing. Molecular barcoded adaptors covering alpha/delta and beta/gamma chains were used on around 370 ng RNA. TCRdb passed the reads through MiXCR, listing each CDR3 protein once. The sample includes some 62,000 distinct CDR3 sequences, more than 11% of them seen just once. Sequences were obtained from a population of CD138-negative cells sorted from bone marrow. The receptors originated from a donor aged 40 or over with multiple myeloma.

V is TRBV5-5 and J is TRBJ1-1; 9 nucleotides match TRBD1. The CDR3 runs 17 residues. Germline CDR1 reads SGHKS; CDR2 reads YYEKEE (reference sequence). V was clipped by 4 bases and J by 6 bases; unmatched bases: 16. The CDR3 DNA reads as TGTGCCAGCAGCCGAGATGGAGCACAGGGGGCACTCCCTGAAGCTTTCTTT. Amino acids: CASSRDGAQGALPEAFF.

This clonotype was seen at least ten times. The rearrangement uses TRBV15 and TRBJ2-7; D is unresolved. CDR1 and CDR2 from the germline V gene are LNHNV and YYDKDF (reference sequence). V lost 0 bases to trimming and J lost 4 bases, with 16 bases between them. The CDR3 is 16 amino acids. The CDR3 DNA reads as TGTGCCACCAGCAGAGATCAAGGTCGGTGGGATTACGAGCAGTACTTC. It translates to CATSRDQGRWDYEQYF.

Note on this clonotype: This is likely an artifact of a read error, given a far larger clone one base away. The V and J genes are TRBV9 and TRBJ2-1; D is perhaps TRBD1 (6 bases). The CDR3 runs 14 residues. CDR1 and CDR2 (germline): SGDLS, YYNGEE. The DNA for the CDR3 is TGTGCCGGCAGCTTAAATACAGGGTACAATGAGCAGTTCTTC. Translating it yields CAGSLNTGYNEQFF.

This clonotype was observed many times. V and J are TRBV20-1 and TRBJ2-7; a weak D match, TRBD2 (5 bases). CDR1 is DFQATT and CDR2 is SNEGSKA in the germline V gene (reference sequence). The CDR3 runs to 14 residues. V dropped 3 bases and J dropped 0 bases, with 12 bases sitting between them. CDR3 bases: TGCAGTGCTAGGGGAGTGGCCTTCTCCTACGAGCAGTACTTC. Its protein product is CSARGVAFSYEQYF.

This clonotype was observed at least ten times. The chain joins TRBV20-1 to TRBJ2-7, with TRBD2 matching 11 bases. This CDR3 is built from 12 residues. Germline assignment: CDR1 DFQATT and CDR2 SNEGSKA (reference sequence). Trimming at V came to 6 bases and at J to 3 bases, leaving 1 base not matched to a gene. The CDR3: CSAGTSGYEQYF. The CDR3 bases are TGCAGTGCCGGGACTAGCGGCTACGAGCAGTACTTC.

There are many counts of this clonotype. The J gene is TRBJ2-1, the V gene TRBV15, with TRBD1 matching over 8 bases. V lost 5 bases to trimming and J lost 7 bases; unmatched junction nucleotides: 13. Germline CDR1 reads LNHNV; CDR2 reads YYDKDF (reference sequence). The CDR3 runs 16 residues. Here the CDR3 reads CATSPSRRTGPNEQFF. The CDR3 DNA reads as TGTGCCACCAGCCCCTCCCGGCGGACAGGGCCGAATGAGCAGTTCTTC.

The table lists this clonotype with many counts. This rearrangement joins TRBV28 to TRBJ2-5; weak D call: TRBD1 (6 bases). From germline, CDR1 is MDHEN and CDR2 SYDVKM. V was trimmed by 10 bases and J by 3 bases, leaving 12 bases between them. This CDR3 comprises 12 residues. CDR3 sequence (DNA): TGTGCCACCCTCACAGGGAAAGAGACCCAGTACTTC. Translated, it gives CATLTGKETQYF.

With regard to this clonotype: A much bigger clone sits one base away, suggesting this may be a read error. The J gene is TRBJ1-1, the V gene TRBV3-1; D may be TRBD1 (5 bases). The CDR3 sequence is 12 residues long. CDR1 is LGHDT and CDR2 is YNNKEL in the germline V gene (reference sequence). CDR3 amino acids: CAGSQGGVEAFF. The CDR3 DNA is TGTGCCGGCAGCCAAGGAGGGGTTGAAGCTTTCTTT.

This clonotype has at least ten counts. The CDR3 DNA is TGCGCCAGCAGTGGGACTAGCGGGAGGAGAGGCGATGAGCAGTTCTTC. It is translated as CASSGTSGRRGDEQFF. V is TRBV10-2 and J is TRBJ2-1; 14 nucleotides match TRBD2. V was pared by 4 bases and J by 8 bases, with 7 bases of the junction left unmatched. CDR3 size: 16 residues. CDR1 and CDR2 (germline): WSHSY, SAAADI.

This clonotype came up many times. V usage is TRBV20-1 and J usage is TRBJ2-1; tentatively, D is TRBD1 (5 bases). Trimming stripped 1 base from V and 3 bases from J, with 10 bases between. The V gene's germline CDR1 is DFQATT and CDR2 SNEGSKA (reference sequence). CDR3 length: 14 residues. Written as DNA, the CDR3 is TGCAGTGCTAGAGCACAGGCAAACTACAATGAGCAGTTCTTC. Translation: CSARAQANYNEQFF.